This TCR beta chain comes out of a study of blood T cell repertoires in COVID-19. The wider study: In each case, the material was cDNA or gDNA derived from T cells, B-cell-depleted T cells, or PBMCs.

CDR3 length equals 13 residues. V dropped 4 bases and J dropped 8; count of bases not matched to a gene: 6. The germline V gene has CDR1 SNHLY and CDR2 FYNNEI. How the authors handled the data: Cell counts per sample came from amplifying reference gene primers. TCRdb's table, derived via immunoSEQ multiplex PCR, lists solely in-frame clones and lacks some. Clone size and V and J calls were adopted from that table, with D and trimming inferred from the DNA. The sample consists of some 44,000 clones, about 91% of them appearing once. This rearrangement joins TRBV2 to TRBJ1-2, with TRBD1 matching 8 bases. This clonotype was obtained from a man aged 50 to 59 with active COVID-19. Sequencing input: peripheral blood. CDR3 sequence reads: CASSGRGRGGYTF. The CDR3 DNA reads TGTGCCAGCAGTGGCAGGGGGCGGGGAGGCTACACCTTC.